This TCR beta chain was recovered during a study of metastatic and nonmetastatic thyroid tumors. Germline V gene lookup returns CDR1 MRHNA and CDR2 SNTAGT. This CDR3 comprises 15 residues. The V segment lost 4 bases and the J segment 4 bases; nucleotides outside the gene matches: 7. Every patient was untreated before thyroid surgery. General study results and limits: Within blood and tumor, benign nodules reportedly had significantly lower TCR beta diversity than malignant thyroid tumors did.

In this sample, this clone turned up many times. The antigen is unknown. Per the authors' pipeline: Construction of a distant-metastasis classifier for papillary thyroid cancer relied on CDR3 differences across clinicopathological groups. TCRdb reanalyzed the PCR reads via MiXCR. TCRdb assigned the V and J calls; the authors' analysis was not used. The sample records fewer than 15,000 clones, about 32% being singletons. V is TRBV6-4 and J is TRBJ2-3, with 8 bases identical to TRBD2. This sequence was found in a female donor with papillary thyroid cancer or a benign thyroid nodule (not recorded which). Some clones in this sample may be carry-over from other donors' samples. The sample was tumor tissue. The CDR3 region has the DNA TGTGCCAGCAGTGCTAGCGGGTCCTGGGCAGATACGCAGTATTTT. It yields the protein CASSASGSWADTQYF.